What follows are 26 T cell receptor beta chains derived from one specimen sequenced in a study of T cell changes during pregnancy in multiple sclerosis. This table comes from immunoSEQ multiplex PCR, and its TCRdb copy is limited to in-frame clones, with some not included. The sample yields 70,000 to 85,000 clones, about 91% seen once. Sequencing used peripheral blood, obtained before pregnancy. The receptors derive from a female donor with multiple sclerosis, enrolled in a pregnancy study.

V gene TRBV19 combines with J gene TRBJ1-5, with D perhaps matching TRBD1 (6 bases). V lost 5 bases and J 0 bases, leaving 11 bases between the germline ends. Per the germline V gene, CDR1 is LNHDA and CDR2 is SQIVND (reference sequence). There are 15 residues in the CDR3. The CDR3 DNA reads TGTGCCAGTAGTCCTGAGGGGGTTAGCAATCAGCCCCAGCATTTT. Its translation is CASSPEGVSNQPQHF.

J is TRBJ2-3 and V is TRBV7-6; D is unclear. Germline V lookup: CDR1 SGHVS, CDR2 FNYEAQ. Trimming removed 5 bases from V and 1 base from J, with 13 bases in between. The CDR3 extends over 15 amino acids. The CDR3 DNA sequence: TGTGCCAGCAGCCGTAACGGTCTACGCACAGATACGCAGTATTTT. Translated: CASSRNGLRTDTQYF.

V usage is TRBV28 and J usage is TRBJ1-4; D unclear. Trimming stripped 6 bases from V and 8 bases from J, with 16 bases between. Germline CDR1 reads MDHEN; CDR2 reads SYDVKM. This CDR3 is built from 14 residues. The CDR3 DNA is TGTGCCAGCAGGTCGCAGGTGCTTGGAGAAAAACTGTTTTTT. Its protein is CASRSQVLGEKLFF.

CDR3 protein: CASSVGGGGYQETQYF. In DNA, the CDR3 is TGTGCCAGCAGCGTAGGAGGGGGCGGGTACCAAGAGACCCAGTACTTC. This chain links TRBV9 with TRBJ2-5; 7 positions match TRBD1. Germline V gene sequence: CDR1 SGDLS, CDR2 YYNGEE. V shed 0 bases and J 0 bases; nucleotides not matched to a gene: 5. The CDR3 contains 16 residues.

The CDR3 is CASTENGAVTEAFF. The DNA for the CDR3 is TGTGCCAGCACCGAGAATGGGGCGGTGACTGAAGCTTTCTTT. This chain connects TRBV6-1 to TRBJ1-1; maybe TRBD1 (5 bases). CDR1 and CDR2 from the germline V gene are MNHNS and SASEGT. CDR3 length: 14 residues. The V and J ends lost 7 bases and 5 bases respectively, with 17 bases between them.

The chain joins TRBV7-9 to TRBJ2-7; no reliable D call. The CDR3 covers 13 residues. Trimming pared 1 base from V and 3 bases from J, leaving 7 bases between. Germline loops: CDR1 SEHNR, CDR2 FQNEAQ (reference sequence). CDR3 in amino acids: CASSLVVGYEQYF. In DNA, the CDR3 is TGTGCCAGCAGCTTAGTTGTCGGCTACGAGCAGTACTTC.

Only one count was recorded for this clone. The chain carries TRBV7-2 and TRBJ2-1, with 7 bases fitting TRBD2. Unmatched junction bases numbered 5, after V lost 4 bases and J lost 8 bases. The CDR3 loop spans 13 amino acids. In germline, CDR1 is SGHTA, CDR2 FQGNSA. CDR3: CASSSFSGYEQFF. The CDR3, as DNA: TGTGCCAGCAGCTCCTTTAGCGGGTATGAGCAGTTCTTC.

The chain carries TRBV6-1 and TRBJ2-7; 8 nucleotides match TRBD1. V shed 5 bases and J 5 bases; nucleotides not matched to a gene: 5. The CDR3 extends over 13 amino acids. Germline lookup yields CDR1 MNHNS and CDR2 SASEGT. The CDR3 sequence is CASSLTGENEQYF. The CDR3 coding sequence is TGTGCCAGCAGTTTGACAGGGGAGAACGAGCAGTACTTC.

The V gene is TRBV7-2, the J gene TRBJ2-1, with TRBD2 matching over 13 bases. The germline V gene encodes CDR1 SGHTA and CDR2 FQGNSA. The CDR3 length is 16 residues. V lost 1 base, J lost 8 bases, and 5 bases stayed unmatched. CDR3 sequence: CASSLGLAGGFDEQFF. CDR3 nucleotides: TGTGCCAGCAGCTTAGGACTAGCGGGAGGTTTCGATGAGCAGTTCTTC. Complete variable domain (other parts from reference TRBV7-2 and TRBJ2-1): GAGVSQSPSNKVTEKGKDVELRCDPISGHTALYWYRQSLGQGLEFLIYFQGNSAPDKSGLPSDRFSAERTGGSVSTLTIQRTQQEDSAVYLCASSLGLAGGFDEQFFGPGTRLTVL.

The rearrangement uses TRBV5-1 and TRBJ1-1, with unresolved D. Trimming cost V 1 base and J 1 base, with 2 bases left between them. Germline values: CDR1 SGHRS, CDR2 YFSETQ. The CDR3 spans 12 residues. CDR3 sequence (DNA): TGCGCCAGCAGCTTGCAGAACACTGAAGCTTTCTTT. Its translation is CASSLQNTEAFF.

This chain uses TRBV2 with TRBJ2-7, with TRBD1 matching over 10 bases. This CDR3 spans 18 amino acids. Germline trimming cut 6 bases from V and 3 bases from J; bases unmatched to any gene: 17. Germline CDR1 and CDR2: SNHLY and FYNNEI. The CDR3 DNA sequence: TGTGCCAGCAGCCCCTCCAGGACAGGGGGAAGGAGAGGCTACGAGCAGTACTTC. This codes for CASSPSRTGGRRGYEQYF.

The V and J genes are TRBV5-1 and TRBJ1-1; no definite D call. Trimming removed 2 bases at V and 0 bases at J, with 11 bases between. CDR1 and CDR2 from the germline V gene are SGHRS and YFSETQ. The CDR3 spans 15 residues. Here the CDR3 DNA reads TGCGCCAGCAGCTTAGCGGGATCGATGAACACTGAAGCTTTCTTT. Amino acids: CASSLAGSMNTEAFF.

The genes are TRBV28 and TRBJ1-2; maybe TRBD1 (6 bases). Between the trimmed V and J ends, which lost 3 bases and 5 bases, there was a span of 16 bases. The CDR3 is 15 amino acids. In germline, CDR1 is MDHEN, CDR2 SYDVKM. The CDR3 DNA reads TGTGCCAGCAGTTTCCTCTCAGTGGGGGCATATGGCTACACCTTC. It encodes CASSFLSVGAYGYTF.

This rearrangement joins TRBV5-1 to TRBJ1-2; 7 bases map to TRBD1. V dropped 2 bases and J dropped 6; count of bases not matched to a gene: 7. CDR1 SGHRS and CDR2 YFSETQ come from the germline V gene. This CDR3 has 14 amino acids. The CDR3 DNA reads as TGCGCCAGCAGCTTCGGACAGGAGATGAATGGCTACACCTTC. This translates into CASSFGQEMNGYTF.

This sequence joins TRBV5-4 and TRBJ2-7, with 10 bases fitting TRBD1. This CDR3 contains 15 residues. Germline CDR1 is SGHNT and CDR2 is YYREEE (reference sequence). V lost 3 bases and J lost 4; bases outside the gene matches: 7. The CDR3, as DNA: TGTGCCAGCAGCTGTCGGGACAGGGGTTGTTACGAGCAGTACTTC. This translates into CASSCRDRGCYEQYF.

The V and J genes are TRBV7-9 and TRBJ1-1; D is unclear. Germline V gene lookup returns CDR1 SEHNR and CDR2 FQNEAQ (reference sequence). The germline V and J ends were trimmed by 1 base and 2 bases, with 11 bases remaining between them. The CDR3 sequence is 15 residues long. CDR3: CASSLGRTGNTEAFF. The CDR3, as DNA: TGTGCCAGCAGCTTAGGGCGGACTGGCAACACTGAAGCTTTCTTT.

This chain connects TRBV5-1 to TRBJ2-1; a possible D gene is TRBD2 (7 bases). The germline V gene has CDR1 SGHRS and CDR2 YFSETQ. CDR3 length: 19 amino acids. The V end lost 1 base, the J end lost 7 bases, and 27 bases lay between the germline ends. CDR3 nucleotide sequence: TGCGCCAGCAGCTTGAGGGGGACAACTACGGGGGGTGGAAAAAATGAGCAGTTCTTC. This codes for CASSLRGTTTGGGKNEQFF. Filled out from reference TRBV5-1 and TRBJ2-1, the complete variable domain reads KAGVTQTPRYLIKTRGQQVTLSCSPISGHRSVSWYQQTPGQGLQFLFEYFSETQRNKGNFPGRFSGRQFSNSRSEMNVSTLELGDSALYLCASSLRGTTTGGGKNEQFFGPGTRLTVL.

The V gene is TRBV19, the J gene TRBJ2-2; D uncertain. CDR3 length: 15 amino acids. Germline assignment: CDR1 LNHDA and CDR2 SQIVND (reference sequence). V gave up 5 bases and J gave up 2 bases, with 12 bases separating them. CDR3 protein: CASSHVRRNTGELFF. The CDR3 nucleotides are TGTGCCAGTAGTCACGTTAGAAGAAACACCGGGGAGCTGTTTTTT.

V gene TRBV11-2 combines with J gene TRBJ2-1; 12 bases match TRBD2. Losses at the gene ends were 4 bases for V and 7 bases for J; bases not matched to a gene: 8. This CDR3 is 16 amino acids long. Germline V gives CDR1 SGHAT, CDR2 FQNNGV. The chain's CDR3 is CASSSVLAGGSNEQFF. DNA of the CDR3: TGTGCCAGCAGCTCCGTACTAGCGGGAGGTTCAAATGAGCAGTTCTTC.

This chain joins TRBV6-5 and TRBJ2-6; TRBD1 matches at 7 bases. This CDR3 is built from 14 residues. V lost 6 bases and J lost 4; bases outside the gene matches: 3. The germline V gene encodes CDR1 MNHEY and CDR2 SVGAGI. The CDR3, as DNA: TGTGCCAGCAGAACAGGGGTCGGGGCCAACGTCCTGACTTTC. It is translated as CASRTGVGANVLTF.

The V and J genes are TRBV7-9 and TRBJ2-7; D uncertain. There are 12 residues in the CDR3. Per the germline V gene, CDR1 is SEHNR and CDR2 is FQNEAQ (reference sequence). V dropped 5 bases and J dropped 8 bases, with 13 bases sitting between them. The DNA for the CDR3 is TGTGCCAGCAGCCCAGACACGATCAAGCAGTACTTC. Residues: CASSPDTIKQYF.

J is TRBJ1-5 and V is TRBV4-3, with TRBD1 matching 8 bases. The V gene's germline CDR1 is LGHNA and CDR2 YSLEER. The CDR3 is 14 residues long. Trimming cost V 3 bases and J 6 bases; bases outside gene matches: 4. Written as DNA, the CDR3 is TGCGCCAGCAGCCAGGTGACAGGGGCTCAGCCCCAGCATTTT. This codes for CASSQVTGAQPQHF.

This clone was seen once. The gene calls are TRBV7-3 and TRBJ2-2; TRBD2 aligns across 8 bases. Germline V gives CDR1 SGHTA, CDR2 FQGTGA. The length of the CDR3 is 16 residues. V was clipped by 1 base and J by 5 bases; unmatched bases: 6. Here the CDR3 DNA reads TGTGCCAGCAGCTTAAATGGCGGGAGGTCGACCGGGGAGCTGTTTTTT. This codes for CASSLNGGRSTGELFF.

As DNA, the CDR3 is TGTGCCAGCAGCCCACGAGGGGAGGGCTCCTACAATGAGCAGTTCTTC. Translating it yields CASSPRGEGSYNEQFF. This chain links TRBV9 with TRBJ2-1, with 7 bases fitting TRBD2. Germline V gene data show CDR1 as SGDLS and CDR2 as YYNGEE. The CDR3 covers 16 residues. V lost 4 bases to trimming and J lost 0 bases; unmatched junction nucleotides: 7.

This chain uses TRBV18 with TRBJ1-2, with 8 bases aligning to TRBD1. V trimming: 1 base; J trimming: 1 base; junction bases outside the gene matches: 2. CDR1 and CDR2 from the germline V gene are KGHSH and LQKENI. The CDR3 has 15 amino acids. CDR3 in amino acids: CASSPQDRVNYGYTF. CDR3 bases: TGTGCCAGCTCACCACAGGACAGGGTTAACTATGGCTACACCTTC.

The V call is TRBV2, the J call TRBJ2-1; the D is unclear. V shed 1 base and J shed 5 bases, with 6 bases lying between them. Per the germline V gene, CDR1 is SNHLY and CDR2 is FYNNEI. The CDR3 sequence is 13 residues long. As DNA, the CDR3 is TGTGCCAGCAGTGAAGGCCAGGACAATGAGCAGTTCTTC. Its protein is CASSEGQDNEQFF.